This is a list of T cell receptor beta chains from one sample in a study of CD8 T cells in Susac syndrome. TCRdb re-called the immunoSEQ multiplex PCR reads through MiXCR, storing one row per CDR3 protein. There are roughly 120,000 distinct CDR3 sequences in the sample; around 94% occur only once, and 0.085% to 0.09% lies in the top ten. The sequencing input was CD4+ T cells from PBMCs. These receptors were obtained from a human donor in good health. Each CDR3 is given with its conserved first and last residue. D genes are given only for firm matches. The size entry is marked missing in some rows and otherwise reads once, few, many or a size class.

-	TRBJ2-5	TRBV5-4	-	CASSLAAAVQETQYF	TGTGCCAGCAGCTTGGCCGCGGCAGTACAAGAGACCCAGTACTTC
-	TRBJ2-3	TRBV20-1	-	CSASYPLRDTQYF	TGCAGTGCTAGTTACCCCTTGAGGGATACGCAGTATTTT
-	TRBJ1-2	TRBV5-1	-	CASSPGQHGYTF	TGCGCCAGCAGCCCCGGCCAGCATGGCTACACCTTC
-	TRBJ2-1	TRBV7-2	TRBD1	CASSLLGTGGYNEQFF	TGTGCCAGCAGCTTACTTGGGACAGGGGGCTACAATGAGCAGTTCTTC
-	TRBJ1-4	TRBV10-3	-	CAISEWGTNEKLFF	TGTGCCATCAGTGAGTGGGGAACTAATGAAAAACTGTTTTTT
once	TRBJ2-7	TRBV12-3/TRBV12-4	TRBD1	CASAPGQGIHEQYF	TGTGCCAGCGCGCCGGGACAGGGGATCCACGAGCAGTACTTC
once	TRBJ2-6	TRBV7-8	-	CASSLGRHSGANVLTF	TGTGCCAGCAGCTTAGGCAGGCACTCTGGGGCCAACGTCCTGACTTTC
-	TRBJ1-1	TRBV12-3/TRBV12-4	-	CDSSLSEGVGNTEAFF	TGTGACAGCAGTTTATCAGAAGGGGTGGGGAACACTGAAGCTTTCTTT
-	TRBJ1-3	TRBV20-1	TRBD1	CSARPVDRGYGNTIYF	TGCAGTGCTCGCCCCGTAGACAGGGGGTATGGAAACACCATATATTTT
-	TRBJ1-1	TRBV20-1	-	CSAIEREAEAFF	TGCAGTGCTATCGAGAGGGAGGCTGAAGCTTTCTTT
few	TRBJ2-1	TRBV2	-	CASTNARGPNEQFF	TGTGCCAGCACCAACGCGAGGGGTCCAAATGAGCAGTTCTTC
once	TRBJ2-1	TRBV6-2/TRBV6-3	TRBD2	CASAPTMGGYNEQFF	TGTGCCAGCGCCCCGACTATGGGGGGGTACAATGAGCAGTTCTTC
-	TRBJ2-7	TRBV19	TRBD1	CASTGTASSYEQYF	TGTGCCAGCACTGGGACAGCCTCTTCCTACGAGCAGTACTTC
-	TRBJ2-7	TRBV19	TRBD1	CASESRDRRYEQYF	TGTGCCAGTGAATCCCGGGACAGACGCTACGAGCAGTACTTC
-	TRBJ1-5	TRBV7-6	-	CASSLAGRPSNQPQHF	TGTGCCAGCAGCTTAGCTGGCAGACCTAGCAATCAGCCCCAGCATTTT
-	TRBJ1-1	TRBV3-1	-	CASSQMGDTEAFF	TGTGCCAGCAGCCAAATGGGAGACACTGAAGCTTTCTTT
-	TRBJ2-7	TRBV7-9	TRBD1	CASSFQKDRGFHEQYF	TGTGCCAGCAGCTTTCAGAAAGACAGGGGGTTCCACGAGCAGTACTTC
-	TRBJ2-2	TRBV7-8	TRBD1	CASSSRGQGTGELFF	TGTGCCAGCAGCTCCCGAGGACAGGGGACCGGGGAGCTGTTTTTT
-	TRBJ2-3	TRBV7-2	-	CASSLVSGTTDTQYF	TGTGCCAGCAGCTTAGTGTCAGGGACCACAGATACGCAGTATTTT
once	TRBJ2-7	TRBV6-6	-	CASSRGQYEQYF	TGTGCCAGCAGCCGCGGACAGTACGAGCAGTACTTC
-	TRBJ1-1	TRBV2	-	CASSVTNTEAFF	TGTGCCAGCAGTGTGACGAACACTGAAGCTTTCTTT
-	TRBJ2-3	TRBV29-1	-	CSVDGSGPGTDTQYF	TGCAGCGTTGACGGAAGCGGGCCAGGCACAGATACGCAGTATTTT
once	TRBJ2-2	TRBV15	-	CATSRDRGNTGELFF	TGTGCCACCAGCAGAGACAGGGGGAACACCGGGGAGCTGTTTTTT
once	TRBJ2-6	TRBV2	TRBD1	CASRPGQGALAGANVLTF	TGTGCCAGCAGGCCCGGACAGGGGGCTCTAGCTGGGGCCAACGTCCTGACTTTC
-	TRBJ2-2	TRBV20-1	-	CSARGTRGELFF	TGCAGTGCTAGAGGGACTCGCGGGGAGCTGTTTTTT
-	TRBJ1-5	TRBV7-8	-	CASSTSRGGNQPQHF	TGTGCCAGCAGCACCTCCCGGGGGGGTAACCAGCCCCAGCATTTT
-	TRBJ2-7	TRBV19	-	CASSIEEPGHHYEQYF	TGTGCCAGTAGTATAGAGGAGCCCGGGCATCACTACGAGCAGTACTTC
-	TRBJ2-7	TRBV18	TRBD1	CASSPTTGSGEQYF	TGTGCCAGCTCCCCGACGACAGGGAGCGGCGAGCAGTACTTC
-	TRBJ2-2	TRBV30	-	CATRGLTGELFF	TGTGCCACGCGGGGGCTCACCGGGGAGCTGTTTTTT
-	TRBJ2-1	TRBV9	-	CASSPGSERFYNEQFF	TGTGCCAGCAGCCCGGGATCGGAGCGGTTTTACAATGAGCAGTTCTTC
-	TRBJ1-5	TRBV12-3/TRBV12-4	-	CASRGSIIRNQPQHF	TGTGCCAGTAGGGGTTCAATCATCCGCAATCAGCCCCAGCATTTT
-	TRBJ2-7	TRBV28	TRBD1	CASSLSLDRAQYEQYF	TGTGCCAGCAGTTTAAGTTTGGACAGGGCACAATACGAGCAGTACTTC
-	TRBJ2-7	TRBV24-1	-	CAAEEGSSYEQYF	TGTGCCGCCGAGGAAGGAAGCTCCTACGAGCAGTACTTC
-	TRBJ2-7	TRBV3-1	-	CASSQESRHGTYEQYF	TGTGCCAGCAGCCAGGAGTCCAGACATGGAACCTACGAGCAGTACTTC
-	TRBJ2-2	TRBV6-5	-	CASSHGSGRRNYTGELFF	TGTGCCAGCAGTCACGGGTCGGGACGGAGAAACTACACCGGGGAGCTGTTTTTT
once	TRBJ2-7	TRBV30	-	CAWSGGYEQYF	TGTGCCTGGAGTGGGGGGTACGAGCAGTACTTC
-	TRBJ2-1	TRBV3-1	-	CASSRLAIWNEQFF	TGTGCCAGCAGCCGGCTAGCGATCTGGAATGAGCAGTTCTTC
-	TRBJ2-1	TRBV7-2	-	CATGRIYNEQFF	TGTGCAACTGGAAGAATTTACAATGAGCAGTTCTTC
-	TRBJ2-5	TRBV7-9	-	CASSLSGAFLSETQYF	TGTGCCAGCAGCTTATCGGGGGCGTTCTTATCAGAGACCCAGTACTTC
-	TRBJ2-2	TRBV4-1	TRBD1	CASSQLRRQGIRTGELFF	TGCGCCAGCAGCCAATTAAGAAGACAGGGTATACGCACCGGGGAGCTGTTTTTT
-	TRBJ2-5	TRBV7-2	-	CASSFPTQPGETQYF	TGTGCCAGCAGCTTCCCGACGCAACCAGGAGAGACCCAGTACTTC
-	TRBJ2-1	TRBV6-2/TRBV6-3	-	CASSDHTPSSYNEQFF	TGTGCCAGCAGTGACCACACTCCGAGCTCCTACAATGAGCAGTTCTTC
-	TRBJ2-2	TRBV7-2	TRBD2	CASRLAGRNTGELFF	TGTGCCAGCAGATTAGCGGGGAGGAACACCGGGGAGCTGTTTTTT
-	TRBJ1-3	TRBV6-5	-	CASSYSLTARFSGNTIYF	TGTGCCAGCAGTTACTCGCTGACAGCCCGGTTCTCTGGAAACACCATATATTTT
-	TRBJ2-7	TRBV7-2	TRBD1	CASRTGGSYEQYF	TGTGCCAGCCGGACAGGGGGCTCCTACGAGCAGTACTTC
-	TRBJ1-2	TRBV18	TRBD1	CASSFRTGGADGYTF	TGTGCCAGCTCATTTCGGACAGGGGGCGCCGATGGCTACACCTTC
-	TRBJ2-3	TRBV20-1	TRBD1	CRAGQGADTQYF	TGCAGGGCGGGACAGGGGGCAGATACGCAGTATTTT
-	TRBJ1-2	TRBV5-1	-	CASSLATPELYGYTF	TGCGCCAGCAGCTTGGCTACACCCGAGCTTTATGGCTACACCTTC
-	TRBJ2-6	TRBV6-4	-	CASREGAGANVLTF	TGTGCCAGCCGGGAAGGTGCCGGGGCCAACGTCCTGACTTTC
-	TRBJ1-5	TRBV19	-	CASSSYRMSGQPQHF	TGTGCCAGTAGTTCGTATAGAATGAGCGGTCAGCCCCAGCATTTT
-	TRBJ1-1	TRBV20-1	-	CSASPPAGDTEAFF	TGCAGTGCTAGTCCGCCCGCGGGGGACACTGAAGCTTTCTTT
-	TRBJ2-2	TRBV5-4	-	CASRTKYLAGELFF	TGTGCCAGCAGGACCAAGTATCTAGCCGGGGAGCTGTTTTTT
-	TRBJ1-1	TRBV6-2/TRBV6-3	-	CASSYSGLGGTEAFF	TGTGCCAGCAGTTACTCTGGATTAGGCGGCACTGAAGCTTTCTTT
-	TRBJ2-7	TRBV10-3	-	CAISESGSEQYF	TGTGCCATCAGTGAGTCGGGTTCCGAGCAGTACTTC